This T cell receptor (beta chain) was captured by sequencing in a study of T cells in Graves' hyperthyroidism and ophthalmopathy. What was amplified from RNA transcripts were TCR beta CDR3 regions. TCR CDR3 regions were first amplified by RT-PCR with HTBI primers. TCRdb analysed the multiplex PCR reads with MiXCR anew, one entry per CDR3 protein. Here the sample spans a few hundred thousand distinct CDR3 sequences, 15% to 19% being singletons. Trimming took 8 bases from V and 6 from J, leaving 17 bases between them. The CDR3 runs to 14 residues. Germline loops: CDR1 SEHNR, CDR2 FQNEAQ (reference sequence). Many counts were recorded for this clonotype.

The TCR sequence derives from a woman aged 30 to 39 with Graves' hyperthyroidism. The J gene is TRBJ2-4, the V gene TRBV7-9, with a possible D match to TRBD2 (6 bases). Sequenced material: blood. CDR3 region: CASAGTSSRNIQYF. DNA for the CDR3: TGTGCCAGCGCCGGAACTAGCTCCAGAAACATTCAGTACTTC.